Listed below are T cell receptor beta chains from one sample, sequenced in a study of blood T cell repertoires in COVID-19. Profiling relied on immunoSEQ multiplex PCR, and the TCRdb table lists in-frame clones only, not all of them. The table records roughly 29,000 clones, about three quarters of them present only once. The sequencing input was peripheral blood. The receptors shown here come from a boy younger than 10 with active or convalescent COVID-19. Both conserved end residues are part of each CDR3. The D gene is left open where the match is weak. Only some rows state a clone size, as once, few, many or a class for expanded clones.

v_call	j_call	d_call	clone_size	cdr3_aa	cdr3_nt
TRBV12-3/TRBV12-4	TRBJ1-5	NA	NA	CASRQTGNQPQHF	TGTGCCAGCAGACAGACAGGTAATCAGCCCCAGCATTTT
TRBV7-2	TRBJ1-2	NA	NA	CASSYRDQRGYTF	TGTGCCAGCAGCTACAGGGATCAGAGAGGCTACACCTTC
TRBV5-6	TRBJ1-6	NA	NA	CASSLLSSSPLHF	TGTGCCAGCAGCTTACTCTCGAGTTCACCCCTCCACTTT
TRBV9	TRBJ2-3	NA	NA	CASSVGLYFTDTQYF	TGTGCCAGCAGCGTGGGACTTTATTTCACAGATACGCAGTATTTT
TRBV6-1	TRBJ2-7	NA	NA	CASSELQAFQISEQYF	TGTGCCAGCAGTGAACTACAGGCCTTTCAGATCTCCGAGCAGTACTTC
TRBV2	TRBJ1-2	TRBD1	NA	CASQFLRGLGGYTF	TGTGCCAGCCAGTTTCTCAGGGGGTTGGGTGGCTACACCTTC
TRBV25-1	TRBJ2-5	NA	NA	CASSEWAREAAQYF	TGTGCCAGCAGTGAATGGGCTAGGGAGGCGGCCCAGTACTTC
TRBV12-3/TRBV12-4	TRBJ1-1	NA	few	CASSATGNTEAFF	TGTGCCAGCAGCGCCACTGGGAACACTGAAGCTTTCTTT
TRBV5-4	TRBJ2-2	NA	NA	CASSFRASKGTGELFF	TGTGCCAGCAGCTTCCGGGCTAGCAAGGGCACCGGGGAGCTGTTTTTT
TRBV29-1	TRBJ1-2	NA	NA	CSVAQGRGKNYGYTF	TGCAGCGTCGCACAGGGTCGGGGTAAGAACTATGGCTACACCTTC
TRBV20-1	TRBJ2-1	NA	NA	CSARIGNEQFF	TGCAGTGCTAGAATCGGCAATGAGCAGTTCTTC
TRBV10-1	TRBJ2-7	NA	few	CASSPREASEQYF	TGCGCCAGCAGCCCCAGGGAGGCCAGCGAGCAGTACTTC
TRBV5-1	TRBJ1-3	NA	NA	CASSFGSTGNTIYF	TGCGCCAGCAGCTTCGGTTCCACTGGAAACACCATATATTTT
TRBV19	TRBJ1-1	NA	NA	CASSITGRNTEAFF	TGTGCCAGTAGTATTACGGGTCGAAACACTGAAGCTTTCTTT
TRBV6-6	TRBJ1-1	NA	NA	CASSLWRDTEAFF	TGTGCCAGCAGTTTATGGAGGGACACTGAAGCTTTCTTT
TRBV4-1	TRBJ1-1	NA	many	CASSQGRTRGWNTEAFF	TGCGCCAGCAGCCAAGGCCGGACACGGGGGTGGAACACTGAAGCTTTCTTT
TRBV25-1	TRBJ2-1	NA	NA	CASSGVGADNEQFF	TGTGCCAGCAGTGGAGTAGGAGCCGACAATGAGCAGTTCTTC
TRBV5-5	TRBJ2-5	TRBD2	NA	CASSLVSGRAPKTQYF	TGTGCCAGCAGCTTGGTGAGCGGGAGGGCCCCTAAGACCCAGTACTTC
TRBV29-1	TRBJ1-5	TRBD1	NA	CSVKATGTGSQPQHF	TGCAGCGTTAAGGCAACCGGGACAGGGAGTCAGCCCCAGCATTTT
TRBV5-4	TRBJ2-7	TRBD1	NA	CASSLAKTGGGGYEQYF	TGTGCCAGCAGCTTGGCCAAGACAGGGGGGGGAGGGTACGAGCAGTACTTC
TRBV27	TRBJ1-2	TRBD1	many	CASSRGQGAHYGYTF	TGTGCCAGCAGTCGGGGACAGGGGGCTCACTATGGCTACACCTTC
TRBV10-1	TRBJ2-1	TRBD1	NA	CASSGTGGAGNEQFF	TGCGCCAGCAGTGGAACAGGGGGCGCGGGTAATGAGCAGTTCTTC
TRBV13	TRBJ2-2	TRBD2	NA	CASSYLPSGRASGELFF	TGTGCCAGCAGCTATCTTCCTAGCGGGAGGGCGTCCGGGGAGCTGTTTTTT
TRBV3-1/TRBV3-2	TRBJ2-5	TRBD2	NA	CASSHDGRAETQYF	TGTGCCAGCAGCCACGACGGGAGGGCCGAGACCCAGTACTTC
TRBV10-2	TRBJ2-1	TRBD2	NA	CASRPSGRDYNEQFF	TGCGCCAGCAGGCCTAGCGGCCGCGACTACAATGAGCAGTTCTTC
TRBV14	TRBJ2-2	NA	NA	CASSQGPFLSNTGELFF	TGTGCCAGCAGCCAAGGCCCCTTTCTATCGAACACCGGGGAGCTGTTTTTT
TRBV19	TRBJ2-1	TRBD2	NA	CASSIDGASGGSSYNEQFF	TGTGCCAGTAGTATAGATGGGGCTAGCGGGGGCAGCTCCTACAATGAGCAGTTCTTC
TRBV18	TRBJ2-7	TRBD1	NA	CASSPHRTGCHEQYF	TGTGCCAGCTCACCACACCGGACAGGGTGCCACGAGCAGTACTTC
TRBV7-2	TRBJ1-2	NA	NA	CASSLRSGYGYTF	TGTGCCAGCAGCTTAAGGTCGGGCTATGGCTACACCTTC
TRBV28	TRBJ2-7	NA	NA	CASIRQMSSYEQYF	TGTGCCAGCATCAGACAGATGAGCTCCTACGAGCAGTACTTC
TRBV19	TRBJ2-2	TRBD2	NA	CAILAGGELFF	TGTGCCATCCTAGCGGGAGGGGAGCTGTTTTTT
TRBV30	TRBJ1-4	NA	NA	CAWSAQGRDEKLFF	TGTGCCTGGAGCGCACAGGGTAGAGACGAAAAACTGTTTTTT
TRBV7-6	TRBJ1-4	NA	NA	CASSLTGQIANEKLFF	TGTGCCAGCAGCTTAACCGGACAGATCGCTAATGAAAAACTGTTTTTT
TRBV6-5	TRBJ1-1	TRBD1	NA	CASSRQGNTEAFF	TGTGCCAGCAGTCGACAGGGGAACACTGAAGCTTTCTTT
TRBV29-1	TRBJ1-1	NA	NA	CSVDGRLGAFF	TGCAGCGTTGATGGGCGACTAGGGGCTTTCTTT